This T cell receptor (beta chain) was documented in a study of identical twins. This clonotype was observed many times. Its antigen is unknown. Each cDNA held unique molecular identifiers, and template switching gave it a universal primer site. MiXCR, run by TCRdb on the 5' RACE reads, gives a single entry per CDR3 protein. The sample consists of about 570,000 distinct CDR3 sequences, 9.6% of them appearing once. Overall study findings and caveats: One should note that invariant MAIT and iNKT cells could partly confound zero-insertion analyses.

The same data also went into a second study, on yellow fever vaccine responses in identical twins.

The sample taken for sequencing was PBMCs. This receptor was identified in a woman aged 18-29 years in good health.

The CDR3 nucleotides are TGTGCCAGCGGCCCTGCGGGAATGTACAATGAGCAGTTCTTC. This codes for CASGPAGMYNEQFF. This chain links TRBV28 with TRBJ2-1, with a tentative D call TRBD2 (6 bases). V was shortened by 8 bases and J by 4 bases, with 15 bases between the two germline ends. The germline V gene encodes CDR1 MDHEN and CDR2 SYDVKM. The CDR3 is 14 amino acids.